The 14 T cell receptor beta chains reported below all come from one sample, sequenced in a study of PD-L1 blockade in urothelial cancer. Produced via immunoSEQ multiplex PCR; TCRdb's table is partial and in-frame only. The table has some 120,000 clones, 86% seen once. The time point is: peripheral blood 6 weeks after treatment start. The specimen was PBMCs, collected around atezolizumab (anti-PD-L1) treatment. The receptors come from a man aged 50 or older with urothelial cancer.

The rearrangement links TRBV4-1 to TRBJ2-1, with 14 bases aligning to TRBD2. The V segment lost 1 base and the J segment 2 bases; nucleotides outside the gene matches: 7. Germline assignment: CDR1 MGHRA and CDR2 YSYEKL. CDR3 size: 19 residues. The CDR3 DNA reads TGCGCCAGCAGCCAAGCCGGGACTAGCGGGAGTTTCGCCTACAATGAGCAGTTCTTC. It codes for CASSQAGTSGSFAYNEQFF.

The CDR3 here is CASSRPSPGSPLHF. CDR3 sequence (DNA): TGTGCCAGCAGCCGTCCCTCCCCGGGTTCACCCCTCCACTTT. The chain couples TRBV27 to TRBJ1-6; D is unclear. Trimming stripped 6 bases from V and 9 bases from J, with 15 bases between. CDR1 is MNHEY and CDR2 is SMNVEV in the germline V gene (reference sequence). The CDR3 runs 14 residues.

The chain recombines TRBV23-1 with TRBJ1-4, with D maybe TRBD1 (6 bases). TRBV23-1 is treated as an ORF (open reading frame) with a function not yet certain. The CDR3 is made up of 14 amino acids. Deletions cut 8 bases from V and 3 bases from J, with 13 bases between. The CDR3 reads CASATGCANEKLFF. CDR3 nucleotide sequence: TGCGCCAGCGCAACAGGGTGTGCTAATGAAAAACTGTTTTTT.

The rearrangement uses TRBV6-1 and TRBJ2-3, with a tentative D call TRBD1 (6 bases). CDR3 size: 14 residues. The V end lost 4 bases, the J end lost 1 base, and 9 bases lay between the germline ends. From germline, CDR1 is MNHNS and CDR2 SASEGT. CDR3 coding DNA: TGTGCCAGCAGTGTTCAGGGGCGCACAGATACGCAGTATTTT. Translating gives CASSVQGRTDTQYF.

The CDR3 protein is CASSFGPKETQYF. DNA for the CDR3: TGTGCCAGCAGCTTTGGGCCCAAAGAGACCCAGTACTTC. The chain is built from TRBV7-3 and TRBJ2-5; D not certain. V lost 3 bases and J 3 bases, leaving 8 bases between the germline ends. The CDR3 contains 13 residues. Germline CDR1 and CDR2: SGHTA and FQGTGA. The complete variable domain, with remaining parts taken from reference TRBV7-3 and TRBJ2-5, reads GAGVSQTPSNKVTEKGKYVELRCDPISGHTALYWYRQSLGQGPEFLIYFQGTGAADDSGLPNDRFFAVRPEGSVSTLKIQRTERGDSAVYLCASSFGPKETQYFGPGTRLLVL.

This chain joins TRBV5-1 and TRBJ2-3, with 7 positions matching TRBD1. CDR3 length: 14 amino acids. CDR1 SGHRS and CDR2 YFSETQ come from the germline V gene. V dropped 1 base and J dropped 5; count of bases not matched to a gene: 4. CDR3 loop: CASSLRQGQDTQYF. The CDR3 nucleotides are TGCGCCAGCAGCTTGAGACAGGGTCAAGATACGCAGTATTTT.

The V call is TRBV5-1, the J call TRBJ2-5, with a possible D match to TRBD1 (6 bases). Germline CDR1 SGHRS, CDR2 YFSETQ. Trimming took off 4 bases at V and 2 bases at J, with 9 bases between the two ends. The CDR3 is 13 amino acids. As DNA, the CDR3 is TGCGCCAGCAGCGGTACAGGGCAAGAGACCCAGTACTTC. This encodes CASSGTGQETQYF.

The rearrangement links TRBV13 to TRBJ2-1, with a weak D call TRBD2 (6 bases). Germline V gene sequence: CDR1 PRHDT, CDR2 FYEKMQ (reference sequence). Trimming removed 4 bases at V and 1 base at J, with 20 bases between. The CDR3 length is 18 residues. CDR3 region: CASSSRDGFSESYNEQFF. The DNA for the CDR3 is TGTGCCAGCAGCTCGCGGGACGGTTTTTCCGAATCCTACAATGAGCAGTTCTTC. Full variable domain (rest looked up from reference TRBV13 and TRBJ2-1): AAGVIQSPRHLIKEKRETATLKCYPIPRHDTVYWYQQGPGQDPQFLISFYEKMQSDKGSIPDRFSAQQFSDYHSELNMSSLELGDSALYFCASSSRDGFSESYNEQFFGPGTRLTVL.

V and J are TRBV2 and TRBJ2-1, with D maybe TRBD2 (5 bases). The germline V and J ends were trimmed by 4 bases and 10 bases, with 11 bases remaining between them. In germline, CDR1 is SNHLY, CDR2 FYNNEI. The CDR3 is made up of 12 amino acids. The DNA for the CDR3 is TGTGCCAGCAGTGTGATCCCGGGGGAGCAGTTCTTC. Protein: CASSVIPGEQFF.

The chain links TRBV30 to TRBJ2-6; TRBD1 is a possible D gene (6 bases). This CDR3 has 17 amino acids. The germline V and J ends were trimmed by 0 bases and 0 bases, with 12 bases remaining between them. Germline V gene sequence: CDR1 GTSNPN, CDR2 SVGIG (reference sequence). CDR3 bases: TGTGCCTGGAGTGTGGACAGATTTTCCTCTGGGGCCAACGTCCTGACTTTC. Translated, it gives CAWSVDRFSSGANVLTF.

The V gene is TRBV7-9, the J gene TRBJ2-7; 8 nucleotides align to TRBD2. CDR1 is SEHNR, CDR2 FQNEAQ, per germline (reference sequence). This CDR3 is 14 amino acids long. V lost 2 bases and J lost 4; bases outside the gene matches: 4. The chain's CDR3 is CASSLSGSLYEQYF. The CDR3 DNA is TGTGCCAGCAGCTTAAGCGGGAGTCTGTACGAGCAGTACTTC.

This clone was found once. This chain uses TRBV28 with TRBJ2-3, with TRBD2 matching over 8 bases. This CDR3 has 18 residues. With V trimmed by 5 bases and J by 1 base, 14 bases remained unmatched. Germline V lookup: CDR1 MDHEN, CDR2 SYDVKM. DNA of the CDR3: TGTGCCAGCAGTCGACCGGGGCGGGGGGCTCTGGGCACAGATACGCAGTATTTT. Amino acid sequence: CASSRPGRGALGTDTQYF.

J is TRBJ1-6 and V is TRBV28; perhaps TRBD1 as D (5 bases). Germline V gene data show CDR1 as MDHEN and CDR2 as SYDVKM. This CDR3 comprises 14 residues. Between the trimmed V and J ends, which lost 2 bases and 7 bases, there was a span of 9 bases. In DNA form, the CDR3 reads TGTGCCAGCAGTTTAAACGCAGGGAATTCACCCCTCCACTTT. Protein: CASSLNAGNSPLHF.

This sequence joins TRBV6-1 and TRBJ2-7, with D perhaps TRBD1 (6 bases). The germline V and J ends were trimmed by 2 bases and 0 bases, with 17 bases remaining between them. Germline-derived CDR1 and CDR2 are MNHNS and SASEGT. CDR3 length: 17 amino acids. CDR3 protein: CASSENVGAGSSYEQYF. The CDR3 DNA reads as TGTGCCAGCAGTGAAAACGTGGGGGCAGGGAGCTCCTACGAGCAGTACTTC.